The 15 T cell receptor beta chains below come from one sample, sequenced in a study of blood T cell repertoires in COVID-19. The table came from immunoSEQ multiplex PCR; TCRdb's copy has only in-frame clones and leaves some out. In the table there are roughly 56,000 clones, around 90% of which are singletons. The sequenced sample was peripheral blood. These receptor sequences come from a man aged 50 to 60 with active COVID-19.

The chain joins TRBV6-5 to TRBJ2-7; tentatively, D is TRBD1 (7 bases). Trimming took off 6 bases at V and 3 bases at J, with 12 bases between the two ends. The CDR3 extends over 13 amino acids. Germline CDR1 is MNHEY and CDR2 is SVGAGI. The CDR3: CASRQGGGYEQYF. The CDR3 nucleotides read TGTGCCAGCAGGCAGGGGGGCGGCTACGAGCAGTACTTC.

V is TRBV9 and J is TRBJ2-6; TRBD1 aligns across 7 bases. The germline CDR1 and CDR2 sequences are SGDLS and YYNGEE. CDR3 length: 17 residues. V gave up 4 bases and J gave up 2 bases; unmatched junction bases: 9. The CDR3, as DNA: TGTGCCAGCAGCCTCCTCCCACAGGGGACTGGGGCCAACGTCCTGACTTTC. The encoded protein is CASSLLPQGTGANVLTF. The whole variable domain, filled in from reference TRBV9 and TRBJ2-6, reads DSGVTQTPKHLITATGQRVTLRCSPRSGDLSVYWYQQSLDQGLQFLIQYYNGEERAKGNILERFSAQQFPDLHSELNLSSLELGDSALYFCASSLLPQGTGANVLTFGAGSRLTVL.

The chain links TRBV9 to TRBJ1-2, with D maybe TRBD1 (5 bases). The CDR3 totals 12 residues. The germline V and J ends were trimmed by 5 bases and 4 bases, with 9 bases remaining between them. CDR1 and CDR2 (germline): SGDLS, YYNGEE. The CDR3, as DNA: TGTGCCAGCAGAGCCGACAGCTATGGCTACACCTTC. It yields the protein CASRADSYGYTF.

The V gene is TRBV6-6, the J gene TRBJ2-6; D possibly corresponds to TRBD2 (6 bases). The germline gives CDR1 MNHNY, CDR2 SVGAGI (reference sequence). Trimming left V 5 bases short and J 2 bases short, with 10 bases between. The CDR3 loop spans 15 amino acids. The CDR3 nucleotides read TGTGCCAGCAGTAACTGGAGGGCTGGGGCCAACGTCCTGACTTTC. It codes for CASSNWRAGANVLTF.

V usage is TRBV7-9 and J usage is TRBJ2-3, with 8 bases lining up with TRBD2. Germline V CDR1 and CDR2: SEHNR, FQNEAQ (reference sequence). The CDR3 has 13 amino acids. Trimming cost V 8 bases and J 3 bases; bases outside gene matches: 4. Written as DNA, the CDR3 is TGTGCCAGCCGGGGGGGCAGGACAGATACGCAGTATTTT. Amino acids: CASRGGRTDTQYF. The variable domain in full, with the rest retrieved from reference TRBV7-9 and TRBJ2-3, is DTGVSQNPRHKITKRGQNVTFRCDPISEHNRLYWYRQTLGQGPEFLTYFQNEAQLEKSRLLSDRFSAERPKGSFSTLEIQRTEQGDSAMYLCASRGGRTDTQYFGPGTRLTVL.

This clone was observed once. V usage is TRBV7-9 and J usage is TRBJ2-3, with 7 bases matching TRBD1. CDR1 and CDR2 (germline): SEHNR, FQNEAQ (reference sequence). Trimming cost V 5 bases and J 2 bases; bases outside gene matches: 4. The CDR3 totals 14 residues. The CDR3 region has the DNA TGTGCCAGCAGCCGACAGGGCCCCACAGATACGCAGTATTTT. Translating gives CASSRQGPTDTQYF.

This clone came up once. Here the CDR3 DNA reads TGTGCCAGCAGACGGGATCGGGGGTGGGTTCAGAACTATGGCTACACCTTC. It yields the protein CASRRDRGWVQNYGYTF. V gene TRBV2 combines with J gene TRBJ1-2; D possibly corresponds to TRBD1 (5 bases). Germline V gene lookup returns CDR1 SNHLY and CDR2 FYNNEI. The CDR3 covers 17 residues. Trimming pared 6 bases from V and 2 bases from J, leaving 22 bases between.

The genes are TRBV5-1 and TRBJ2-7; tentative D call: TRBD2 (5 bases). Germline V gene sequence: CDR1 SGHRS, CDR2 YFSETQ. V lost 4 bases, J lost 7 bases, and 15 bases lay in between. The CDR3 has 13 residues. The CDR3 spells CASSPRLTGEQYF. The CDR3 DNA is TGCGCCAGCAGCCCCAGACTAACGGGGGAGCAGTACTTC.

The chain couples TRBV6-5 to TRBJ1-6; tentatively, D is TRBD1 (6 bases). The germline CDR1 and CDR2 sequences are MNHEY and SVGAGI. The CDR3 spans 12 residues. Trimming took 9 bases from V and 8 from J, leaving 11 bases between them. CDR3 residues: CASRGSDSPLHF. In DNA form, the CDR3 reads TGTGCCAGTAGGGGGTCTGATTCACCCCTCCACTTT.

The V call is TRBV5-6, the J call TRBJ2-5; TRBD2 is a possible D gene (6 bases). The CDR3 runs 15 residues. V gave up 4 bases and J gave up 7 bases, with 20 bases separating them. CDR1 is SGHDT, CDR2 YYEEEE, per germline. The CDR3 here is CASSRDPFGGGTQYF. CDR3 bases: TGTGCCAGCAGCCGTGACCCTTTTGGGGGAGGGACCCAGTACTTC.

The chain has TRBV18 and TRBJ2-5; TRBD2 matches 12 bases. With 2 bases clipped from V and 0 bases from J, the junction kept 4 bases outside the gene matches. This CDR3 has 17 residues. CDR1 and CDR2 from the germline V gene are KGHSH and LQKENI. CDR3 in amino acids: CASSPTASGRDQETQYF. Written as DNA, the CDR3 is TGTGCCAGCTCACCAACGGCTAGCGGGAGGGACCAAGAGACCCAGTACTTC.

The V call is TRBV5-1, the J call TRBJ2-5; 11 bases fit TRBD2. The V segment lost 0 bases and the J segment 0 bases; nucleotides outside the gene matches: 7. The CDR3 has 18 residues. Germline CDR1 reads SGHRS; CDR2 reads YFSETQ. CDR3 bases: TGCGCCAGCAGCTTGGGGGTAGCGGGAGGGCCTGACCAAGAGACCCAGTACTTC. Protein sequence: CASSLGVAGGPDQETQYF.

A few counts support this clone. This chain uses TRBV9 with TRBJ1-6; D remains unclear. The CDR3 has 16 residues. V was clipped by 3 bases and J by 0 bases, with 10 bases between them. Germline loops: CDR1 SGDLS, CDR2 YYNGEE. In nucleotides, the CDR3 is TGTGCCAGCAGCGCTGCGGGCCGCTCCTATAATTCACCCCTCCACTTT. Its translation is CASSAAGRSYNSPLHF. Full variable domain (rest looked up from reference TRBV9 and TRBJ1-6): DSGVTQTPKHLITATGQRVTLRCSPRSGDLSVYWYQQSLDQGLQFLIQYYNGEERAKGNILERFSAQQFPDLHSELNLSSLELGDSALYFCASSAAGRSYNSPLHFGNGTRLTVT.

This clone was observed once. At one boundary the junction diverges from the germline segment, which might be a read error. The CDR3 reads CASSEAVANHGDF. DNA of the CDR3: TGTGCCAGCAGTGAAGCGGTAGCGAACCACGGGGACTTC. This sequence joins TRBV6-1 and TRBJ2-4; weak D call: TRBD2 (5 bases). The CDR3 length is 13 residues. The germline CDR1 and CDR2 sequences are MNHNS and SASEGT.

Note on this clone: At one end the junction does not follow the germline gene, possibly because of a read error. The J gene is TRBJ1-1, the V gene TRBV7-9; 10 bases line up with TRBD1. Germline V gene sequence: CDR1 SEHNR, CDR2 FQNEAQ (reference sequence). The CDR3 covers 14 residues. The CDR3 loop reads CASSLGQSGQGDVF. The CDR3 DNA is TGTGCCAGCAGCTTAGGACAATCCGGACAGGGGGATGTCTTT.